Below, 32 T cell receptor beta chains from the same sample are listed, as sequenced in a study of blood T cell repertoires in COVID-19. Sequencing used immunoSEQ multiplex PCR; TCRdb keeps in-frame clones, though not all of them. The table lists approximately 68,000 clones, roughly 86% of them singletons, with 10% to 15% in the top ten. What was sequenced was peripheral blood. Every receptor here comes from an older woman with acute or convalescent COVID-19.

CDR3 sequence reads: CASSLVGANTGELFF. The CDR3 DNA reads TGTGCCAGCAGCTTAGTGGGCGCGAACACCGGGGAGCTGTTTTTT. The chain has TRBV7-6 and TRBJ2-2; D remains ambiguous. V was clipped by 1 base and J by 0 bases, with 6 bases between them. The CDR3 has 15 residues. Germline lookup yields CDR1 SGHVS and CDR2 FNYEAQ.

This chain connects TRBV19 to TRBJ2-7; maybe TRBD2 (6 bases). This CDR3 is built from 16 residues. CDR1 is LNHDA and CDR2 is SQIVND in the germline V gene (reference sequence). V was shortened by 1 base and J by 0 bases, with 13 bases between the two germline ends. As DNA, the CDR3 is TGTGCCAGTAGTATAGTCGGCGGGGTCAGCTCCTACGAGCAGTACTTC. This codes for CASSIVGGVSSYEQYF.

The V call is TRBV11-2, the J call TRBJ2-1; TRBD1 matches at 7 bases. Germline V gene sequence: CDR1 SGHAT, CDR2 FQNNGV. V was pared by 5 bases and J by 4 bases, with 5 bases of the junction left unmatched. The CDR3 length is 14 residues. The CDR3 sequence is CASSPGTVYNEQFF. CDR3 coding DNA: TGTGCCAGCAGCCCAGGGACAGTTTACAATGAGCAGTTCTTC. The full variable domain, with the rest looked up from reference TRBV11-2 and TRBJ2-1, is EAGVAQSPRYKIIEKRQSVAFWCNPISGHATLYWYQQILGQGPKLLIQFQNNGVVDDSQLPKDRFSAERLKGVDSTLKIQPAKLEDSAVYLCASSPGTVYNEQFFGPGTRLTVL.

The chain combines TRBV10-3 with TRBJ2-1; 11 bases align to TRBD2. Germline assignment: CDR1 ENHRY and CDR2 SYGVKD. This CDR3 spans 17 amino acids. With 4 bases clipped from V and 1 base from J, the junction kept 6 bases outside the gene matches. Here the CDR3 DNA reads TGTGCCATCAGTGGACATGCTAGCGGGGGGTCCTACAATGAGCAGTTCTTC. Its protein product is CAISGHASGGSYNEQFF.

In DNA, the CDR3 is TGTGCCAGCAGCGTATACTCGGCTGGGGCCAACGTCCTGACTTTC. It translates to CASSVYSAGANVLTF. V is TRBV9 and J is TRBJ2-6; D gene unclear. There are 15 residues in the CDR3. V lost 1 base to trimming and J lost 2 bases, with 7 bases between them. CDR1 is SGDLS, CDR2 YYNGEE, per germline.

The chain carries TRBV3-1 (or the pseudogene TRBV3-2) and TRBJ1-2; D possibly corresponds to TRBD1 (6 bases). V lost 4 bases and J 4 bases, leaving 19 bases between the germline ends. The CDR3 has 16 amino acids. Germline CDR1 is LGHDT and CDR2 is YNNKEL (reference sequence). This CDR3 reads CASSPGGGASGYGYTF. Written as DNA, the CDR3 is TGTGCCAGCAGCCCCGGAGGGGGGGCGTCGGGCTATGGCTACACCTTC.

As concerns this clone: The same CDR3 is also encoded by other DNA sequences in this sample. V and J are TRBV30 and TRBJ1-2; 8 bases align to TRBD1. Looked up from germline, CDR1 is GTSNPN and CDR2 is SVGIG (reference sequence). The V segment lost 3 bases and the J segment 6 bases; nucleotides outside the gene matches: 6. The CDR3 runs to 13 residues. CDR3 loop: CAWRSPGGDGYTF. CDR3 bases: TGTGCCTGGAGGAGCCCAGGGGGCGATGGCTACACCTTC.

V usage is TRBV30 and J usage is TRBJ2-2, with 11 bases lining up with TRBD2. V gave up 1 base and J gave up 6 bases; unmatched junction bases: 4. The CDR3 covers 15 residues. Per the germline V gene, CDR1 is GTSNPN and CDR2 is SVGIG (reference sequence). DNA of the CDR3: TGTGCCTGGAGTGGGCTAGCGGGGGGCCCCGGGGAGCTGTTTTTT. Encoded protein: CAWSGLAGGPGELFF.

The rearrangement joins TRBV6-6 to TRBJ2-3; D remains unclear. Germline-derived CDR1 and CDR2 are MNHNY and SVGAGI (reference sequence). The CDR3 is 15 residues long. The ends were cut back, 6 bases at V and 0 bases at J, with 13 bases in the middle. In nucleotides, the CDR3 is TGTGCCAGCAGCTTAGCCGGATCTAGCACAGATACGCAGTATTTT. Its protein is CASSLAGSSTDTQYF.

The rearrangement joins TRBV6-5 to TRBJ1-1; D gene unclear. The CDR3 sequence is 13 residues long. Per the germline V gene, CDR1 is MNHEY and CDR2 is SVGAGI. V was shortened by 7 bases and J by 4 bases, with 13 bases between the two germline ends. The CDR3 reads CASNPLSSTEAFF. The DNA for the CDR3 is TGTGCCAGCAATCCATTATCTAGCACTGAAGCTTTCTTT.

The V call is TRBV19, the J call TRBJ2-5; TRBD1 aligns across 7 bases. V trimming: 3 bases; J trimming: 5 bases; junction bases outside the gene matches: 9. Germline V gives CDR1 LNHDA, CDR2 SQIVND (reference sequence). The CDR3 extends over 15 amino acids. CDR3 bases: TGTGCCAGTAGTATTAGGGGACAGATGGATGAGACCCAGTACTTC. It specifies CASSIRGQMDETQYF.

The rearrangement uses TRBV6-5 and TRBJ1-1; 8 bases are shared with TRBD1. Germline CDR1 is MNHEY and CDR2 is SVGAGI. CDR3 length: 14 residues. The junction had 7 bases not matched to a gene; V was cut back by 6 bases and J by 4 bases. This CDR3 is CASRLTGGGTEAFF. CDR3 nucleotides: TGTGCCAGCAGGCTTACAGGGGGTGGCACTGAAGCTTTCTTT.

This clone was detected once. The V gene is TRBV19, the J gene TRBJ2-2; 13 positions match TRBD2. The CDR3 extends over 18 amino acids. V was clipped by 6 bases and J by 5 bases; unmatched bases: 12. Germline values: CDR1 LNHDA, CDR2 SQIVND (reference sequence). The DNA of the CDR3 is TGTGCCAGTAGGGGACTAGCGGGGTACGCTGTGGGAACCGGGGAGCTGTTTTTT. This translates into CASRGLAGYAVGTGELFF.

V and J are TRBV19 and TRBJ1-1; the D is unclear. The CDR3 has 15 amino acids. Germline assignment: CDR1 LNHDA and CDR2 SQIVND (reference sequence). Trimming left V 5 bases short and J 4 bases short, with 17 bases between. CDR3 sequence (DNA): TGTGCCAGTAGTTCCAACGCACATCGGGGCACTGAAGCTTTCTTT. It encodes CASSSNAHRGTEAFF.

This chain links TRBV7-2 with TRBJ1-2, with a weak D call TRBD1 (6 bases). CDR1 and CDR2 from the germline V gene are SGHTA and FQGNSA. The CDR3 length is 14 residues. The V and J ends lost 1 base and 2 bases respectively, with 8 bases between them. The CDR3: CASSLDRANYGYTF. In DNA, the CDR3 is TGTGCCAGCAGCTTAGACAGGGCCAACTATGGCTACACCTTC.

The chain uses TRBV5-1 and TRBJ2-7; 9 bases line up with TRBD2. This CDR3 spans 15 amino acids. Looked up from germline, CDR1 is SGHRS and CDR2 is YFSETQ. Losses at the gene ends were 5 bases for V and 3 bases for J; bases not matched to a gene: 9. This chain's CDR3 is CASRDSSGTFYEQYF. The CDR3 bases are TGCGCCAGCAGGGATTCTAGCGGGACTTTCTACGAGCAGTACTTC.

V and J are TRBV5-1 and TRBJ1-1; D might be TRBD1 (5 bases). With 0 bases removed from V and 2 bases from J, the gap between germline ends came to 8 bases. Germline V gene data show CDR1 as SGHRS and CDR2 as YFSETQ. The CDR3 extends over 14 amino acids. The CDR3, as DNA: TGCGCCAGCAGCTTGGTGCAGGGTAACACTGAAGCTTTCTTT. Translated, it gives CASSLVQGNTEAFF.

The V gene is TRBV19, the J gene TRBJ1-2; D remains ambiguous. Germline V gene lookup returns CDR1 LNHDA and CDR2 SQIVND (reference sequence). V was pared by 6 bases and J by 4 bases, with 9 bases between. The CDR3 is 12 amino acids. CDR3 loop: CASRRESYGYTF. Written as DNA, the CDR3 is TGTGCCAGTAGGAGGGAAAGCTATGGCTACACCTTC.

The genes are TRBV11-2 and TRBJ1-1; D unclear. The CDR3 has 12 amino acids. In germline, CDR1 is SGHAT, CDR2 FQNNGV. V shed 5 bases and J shed 7 bases, with 11 bases lying between them. The CDR3 region is CASSRVEGEAFF. DNA of the CDR3: TGTGCCAGCAGCCGGGTGGAGGGTGAAGCTTTCTTT. Variable domain in full (rest from reference TRBV11-2 and TRBJ1-1): EAGVAQSPRYKIIEKRQSVAFWCNPISGHATLYWYQQILGQGPKLLIQFQNNGVVDDSQLPKDRFSAERLKGVDSTLKIQPAKLEDSAVYLCASSRVEGEAFFGQGTRLTVV.

The CDR3 DNA reads as TGTGCCAGCAGCTTAGAGGGGGGGACAAGAAGCAATCAGCCCCAGCATTTT. This gives the protein CASSLEGGTRSNQPQHF. The chain carries TRBV7-2 and TRBJ1-5; TRBD1 might be the D (6 bases). The CDR3 totals 17 residues. CDR1 is SGHTA and CDR2 is FQGNSA in the germline V gene. Trimming removed 1 base at V and 1 base at J, with 14 bases between.

The genes are TRBV7-9 and TRBJ2-1; TRBD2 aligns across 7 bases. The CDR3 extends over 15 amino acids. The germline CDR1 and CDR2 sequences are SEHNR and FQNEAQ (reference sequence). The V gene end was trimmed by 1 base and the J gene end by 1 base; junction bases not matched to a gene: 1. CDR3 sequence: CASSLDGGSYNEQFF. The DNA for the CDR3 is TGTGCCAGCAGCTTAGACGGGGGGTCCTACAATGAGCAGTTCTTC.

Worth noting for this clone: Other DNA sequences in the same sample also yield this CDR3. V is TRBV5-1 and J is TRBJ1-1; 9 bases align to TRBD1. The V gene end was trimmed by 1 base and the J gene end by 3 bases; junction bases not matched to a gene: 1. The germline gives CDR1 SGHRS, CDR2 YFSETQ. CDR3 length: 14 amino acids. The CDR3 nucleotides are TGCGCCAGCAGCTTGCGACAGGGGGACACTGAAGCTTTCTTT. Translated, it gives CASSLRQGDTEAFF.

The chain joins TRBV5-1 to TRBJ2-7; TRBD1 matches at 7 bases. After removal of 0 bases from V and 6 bases from J, the junction contained 3 bases not matched to a gene. There are 13 residues in the CDR3. Germline values: CDR1 SGHRS, CDR2 YFSETQ. The CDR3 spells CASSLEGGSEQYF. In nucleotides, the CDR3 is TGCGCCAGCAGCTTGGAAGGGGGCAGCGAGCAGTACTTC.

J is TRBJ1-1 and V is TRBV7-8; TRBD1 aligns across 11 bases. Germline CDR1 and CDR2: SGHVS and FQNEAQ. This CDR3 comprises 15 residues. V was clipped by 0 bases and J by 4 bases; unmatched bases: 1. The CDR3 sequence: CASSLAGTGGTEAFF. The CDR3 DNA is TGTGCCAGCAGCTTAGCGGGGACAGGGGGCACTGAAGCTTTCTTT.

This chain links TRBV6-5 with TRBJ2-7; TRBD1 matches at 8 bases. J was trimmed by 2 bases and V by 7 bases; bases with no gene match: 4. Germline-derived CDR1 and CDR2 are MNHEY and SVGAGI. The CDR3 totals 13 residues. The CDR3 region is CASKGQGTYEQYF. CDR3 coding DNA: TGTGCCAGCAAAGGACAGGGTACCTACGAGCAGTACTTC.

The chain is built from TRBV2 and TRBJ2-3, with TRBD2 identical over 8 bases. This CDR3 is built from 13 residues. V trimming: 7 bases; J trimming: 7 bases; junction bases outside the gene matches: 7. Germline CDR1 is SNHLY and CDR2 is FYNNEI. This CDR3 reads CASNGGARNTQYF. CDR3 bases: TGTGCCAGCAACGGGGGGGCGAGGAATACGCAGTATTTT.

J is TRBJ1-5 and V is TRBV4-2, with 9 bases lining up with TRBD1. Looked up from germline, CDR1 is LGHNA and CDR2 is YNFKEQ. CDR3 length equals 14 residues. V trimming: 4 bases; J trimming: 6 bases; junction bases outside the gene matches: 4. CDR3: CASSLDRGFQPQHF. In DNA form, the CDR3 reads TGTGCCAGCAGCCTGGACAGGGGTTTTCAGCCCCAGCATTTT.

The CDR3 here is CASRWDQGDSSPLHF. DNA for the CDR3: TGTGCCAGCAGATGGGACCAGGGGGATAGTTCACCCCTCCACTTT. The chain carries TRBV5-5 and TRBJ1-6; TRBD1 aligns across 7 bases. The CDR3 is 15 amino acids. Germline CDR1 is SGHKS and CDR2 is YYEKEE (reference sequence). After removal of 5 bases from V and 9 bases from J, the junction contained 11 bases not matched to a gene.

This chain joins TRBV2 and TRBJ2-2; possible D gene TRBD2, 5 bases. The ends were cut back, 7 bases at V and 8 bases at J, with 14 bases in the middle. CDR1 is SNHLY and CDR2 is FYNNEI in the germline V gene. The CDR3 contains 13 residues. The CDR3 protein is CASTVAGGGELFF. Here the CDR3 DNA reads TGTGCCAGCACGGTCGCGGGCGGGGGGGAGCTGTTTTTT. Combining the CDR3 with reference TRBV2 and TRBJ2-2 gives the whole variable domain EPEVTQTPSHQVTQMGQEVILRCVPISNHLYFYWYRQILGQKVEFLVSFYNNEISEKSEIFDDQFSVERPDGSNFTLKIRSTKLEDSAMYFCASTVAGGGELFFGEGSRLTVL.

This clone was detected only once. The chain has TRBV7-8 and TRBJ1-6, with a tentative D call TRBD1 (5 bases). V lost 8 bases and J lost 6, with 11 bases in between. Germline CDR1 reads SGHVS; CDR2 reads FQNEAQ. The CDR3 sequence is 13 residues long. The CDR3 DNA reads TGTGCCAGCGGAGGCGGGGGTAATTCACCCCTCCACTTT. This gives the protein CASGGGGNSPLHF.

The chain joins TRBV3-1 (or the pseudogene TRBV3-2) to TRBJ2-1; D is undetermined. This CDR3 contains 16 residues. Germline CDR1 LGHDT, CDR2 YNNKEL (reference sequence). The germline V and J ends were trimmed by 0 bases and 0 bases, with 9 bases remaining between them. CDR3 sequence (DNA): TGTGCCAGCAGCCAAGATGCCCGGAGCTCCTACAATGAGCAGTTCTTC. It is translated as CASSQDARSSYNEQFF.

The CDR3 loop reads CASSYQRGYTF. The CDR3 nucleotides are TGTGCCAGCAGTTACCAGCGGGGCTACACCTTC. J is TRBJ1-2 and V is TRBV28; unclear D gene. The length of the CDR3 is 11 residues. CDR1 is MDHEN, CDR2 SYDVKM, per germline. Trimming took off 4 bases at V and 8 bases at J, with 8 bases between the two ends.